The 18 T cell receptor beta chains below all came from one sample that was sequenced in a study of cytomegalovirus exposure and HLA in healthy donors. 60 Vbeta and 13 Jbeta primers were used in PCR. Clones were read by immunoSEQ multiplex PCR, and TCRdb kept only the in-frame ones, dropping some. The top ten hold 2% to 3% of the sample, which has about 110,000 clones, roughly 82% seen once. The material sequenced was PBMCs. The source of these receptors is a man aged 25-45 years in good health and CMV-seropositive.

A single count supports this clone. The chain is built from TRBV5-1 and TRBJ2-1, with D perhaps matching TRBD2 (6 bases). The length of the CDR3 is 13 residues. V was shortened by 3 bases and J by 5 bases, with 9 bases between the two germline ends. From germline, CDR1 is SGHRS and CDR2 YFSETQ. Here the CDR3 reads CASSSDYNNEQFF. CDR3 DNA: TGCGCCAGCAGCTCGGACTATAACAATGAGCAGTTCTTC. The full variable domain, completed using reference TRBV5-1 and TRBJ2-1, is KAGVTQTPRYLIKTRGQQVTLSCSPISGHRSVSWYQQTPGQGLQFLFEYFSETQRNKGNFPGRFSGRQFSNSRSEMNVSTLELGDSALYLCASSSDYNNEQFFGPGTRLTVL.

V and J are TRBV5-4 and TRBJ2-7; 10 bases fit TRBD1. Trimming cost V 3 bases and J 8 bases; bases outside gene matches: 11. Looked up from germline, CDR1 is SGHNT and CDR2 is YYREEE (reference sequence). The CDR3 contains 15 residues. CDR3 nucleotides: TGTGCCAGCAGCTCAGGACAGGGGGACGCTTATAAGCAGTACTTC. Its translation: CASSSGQGDAYKQYF.

This sequence joins TRBV10-3 and TRBJ1-3; perhaps TRBD1 as D (5 bases). Germline CDR1 and CDR2: ENHRY and SYGVKD. V was pared by 0 bases and J by 2 bases, with 8 bases between. CDR3 length: 15 residues. CDR3 in amino acids: CAISESAGTGNTIYF. As DNA, the CDR3 is TGTGCCATCAGTGAGTCAGCAGGGACTGGAAACACCATATATTTT.

The genes are TRBV6-4 and TRBJ2-5; the D gene is possibly TRBD2 (6 bases). The CDR3 spans 13 residues. Trimming pared 5 bases from V and 5 bases from J, leaving 12 bases between. Germline V gene lookup returns CDR1 MRHNA and CDR2 SNTAGT. The CDR3 here is CASSLLGGETQYF. The CDR3 DNA sequence: TGTGCCAGCAGTCTACTTGGAGGGGAGACCCAGTACTTC.

The J gene is TRBJ2-7, the V gene TRBV5-4; TRBD1 agrees at 9 bases. Trimming cost V 0 bases and J 2 bases; bases outside gene matches: 3. The CDR3 is 15 amino acids. CDR1 SGHNT and CDR2 YYREEE come from the germline V gene (reference sequence). The CDR3 sequence is CASSLDRGPTYEQYF. The CDR3 DNA reads as TGTGCCAGCAGCTTGGACAGGGGGCCAACCTACGAGCAGTACTTC.

CDR3 DNA sequence: TGTGCCAGCAGTTATAGATCGGCGGGGGAGCAGTACTTC. Encoded protein: CASSYRSAGEQYF. The chain has TRBV27 and TRBJ2-7, with a possible D match to TRBD2 (6 bases). Per the germline V gene, CDR1 is MNHEY and CDR2 is SMNVEV (reference sequence). CDR3 length: 13 amino acids. V was clipped by 4 bases and J by 7 bases, with 14 bases between them.

The V gene is TRBV12-5, the J gene TRBJ2-7, with a possible D match to TRBD2 (5 bases). The ends were cut back, 0 bases at V and 3 bases at J, with 15 bases in the middle. CDR3 size: 16 residues. Germline V CDR1 and CDR2: LGHNT, FRNRAP. The CDR3, as DNA: TGTGCTAGTGGTTTGGTACTAGGCAGAGAGAACTACGAGCAGTACTTC. Translating it yields CASGLVLGRENYEQYF.

V gene TRBV5-1 combines with J gene TRBJ2-1, with TRBD2 identical over 7 bases. CDR3 length equals 17 residues. Per germline, CDR1 SGHRS and CDR2 YFSETQ. Trimming cost V 5 bases and J 1 base; bases outside gene matches: 12. The CDR3 sequence: CASSHPSGAYSYNEQFF. The CDR3 DNA follows: TGCGCCAGCAGTCATCCTAGCGGCGCCTATTCCTACAATGAGCAGTTCTTC.

This clone has just one count. The junction departs from germline at one end; a sequencing error may be responsible. The rearrangement uses TRBV7-9 and TRBJ2-7; 7 bases line up with TRBD1. Germline CDR1 and CDR2: SEHNR and FQNEAQ (reference sequence). The CDR3 extends over 12 amino acids. The CDR3 DNA sequence: TGTTCCAGCAGCATAGGGGGCGGCGAGCAGTACTTC. Its protein product is CSSSIGGGEQYF. The full variable domain, completed using reference TRBV7-9 and TRBJ2-7, is DTGVSQNPRHKITKRGQNVTFRCDPISEHNRLYWYRQTLGQGPEFLTYFQNEAQLEKSRLLSDRFSAERPKGSFSTLEIQRTEQGDSAMYLCSSSIGGGEQYFGPGTRLTVT.

A remark on this clone: A junction boundary mismatches the germline segment, possibly from a read error. The chain employs TRBV5-1 and TRBJ2-4; TRBD1 aligns across 7 bases. Germline V gene data show CDR1 as SGHRS and CDR2 as YFSETQ. This CDR3 is 15 amino acids long. CDR3 residues: CASSLRTGGKNSQYF. The CDR3, as DNA: TGCGCCAGCAGCCTTCGGACAGGTGGAAAAAACAGTCAGTACTTC.

The chain links TRBV19 to TRBJ2-7, with 8 positions matching TRBD1. Trimming cost V 6 bases and J 2 bases; bases outside gene matches: 9. Germline values: CDR1 LNHDA, CDR2 SQIVND (reference sequence). The CDR3 runs 15 residues. CDR3 sequence: CASRAGTGQTYEQYF. The CDR3 bases are TGTGCCAGTAGGGCCGGGACAGGCCAAACCTACGAGCAGTACTTC.

This clone was counted only a few times. The rearrangement uses TRBV7-9 and TRBJ1-6, with D possibly TRBD1 on 5 matching bases. CDR1 is SEHNR and CDR2 is FQNEAQ in the germline V gene (reference sequence). The V gene lost 3 bases and the J gene lost 7 bases, with 10 bases spanning the gap. The CDR3 contains 14 residues. CDR3 in amino acids: CASSLNRSNSPLHF. The DNA of the CDR3 is TGTGCCAGCAGCTTGAACAGGAGCAATTCACCCCTCCACTTT.

This clone was detected only a few times. Germline is not matched at one junction end, which may reflect a read error. V and J are TRBV7-7 and TRBJ2-5; 10 bases align to TRBD2. Germline lookup yields CDR1 SSHAT and CDR2 FNYEAQ (reference sequence). The CDR3 totals 14 residues. CDR3 in DNA: TGTGCTAGCAGCTCGGGACTAGCGCAAGAGACCCAGTACTTC. It codes for CASSSGLAQETQYF.

The rearrangement links TRBV11-2 to TRBJ2-3; D is possibly TRBD1 (5 bases). In germline, CDR1 is SGHAT, CDR2 FQNNGV. The CDR3 covers 15 residues. Trimming shortened V by 1 base and J by 5 bases, and 13 bases separated the two germline ends. In DNA, the CDR3 is TGTGCCAGCAGCTTAGGTGCCCAGGGAAGAGATACGCAGTATTTT. Residues: CASSLGAQGRDTQYF.

J is TRBJ2-7 and V is TRBV6-1; perhaps TRBD2 as D (7 bases). The V gene lost 5 bases and the J gene lost 4 bases, with 15 bases spanning the gap. Per germline, CDR1 MNHNS and CDR2 SASEGT. The CDR3 has 14 residues. In nucleotides, the CDR3 is TGTGCCAGCAGTCCCTCTAGGGGGGGGTACGAGCAGTACTTC. It yields the protein CASSPSRGGYEQYF.

This sequence joins TRBV6-1 and TRBJ2-3, with 8 positions matching TRBD2. With 2 bases clipped from V and 6 bases from J, the junction kept 4 bases outside the gene matches. The V gene's germline CDR1 is MNHNS and CDR2 SASEGT. The CDR3 sequence is 14 residues long. The DNA of the CDR3 is TGTGCCAGCAGTGAATCGGGGGGGGCTGATACGCAGTATTTT. Amino acid sequence: CASSESGGADTQYF.

This clone appeared a single time. The chain employs TRBV2 and TRBJ2-7; no definite D call. From germline, CDR1 is SNHLY and CDR2 FYNNEI. The CDR3 loop spans 13 amino acids. V lost 4 bases and J 2 bases, leaving 9 bases between the germline ends. The CDR3 nucleotides read TGTGCCAGCAGTGGTTTCGTAGCCTACGAGCAGTACTTC. It specifies CASSGFVAYEQYF.

The chain employs TRBV7-3 and TRBJ2-1; possibly TRBD2 for D (6 bases). The CDR3 has 13 residues. V lost 4 bases and J 9 bases, leaving 13 bases between the germline ends. The germline CDR1 and CDR2 sequences are SGHTA and FQGTGA. This chain's CDR3 is CASSSGTLSEQFF. CDR3 DNA: TGTGCCAGCAGCTCCGGGACTCTGAGTGAGCAGTTCTTC.